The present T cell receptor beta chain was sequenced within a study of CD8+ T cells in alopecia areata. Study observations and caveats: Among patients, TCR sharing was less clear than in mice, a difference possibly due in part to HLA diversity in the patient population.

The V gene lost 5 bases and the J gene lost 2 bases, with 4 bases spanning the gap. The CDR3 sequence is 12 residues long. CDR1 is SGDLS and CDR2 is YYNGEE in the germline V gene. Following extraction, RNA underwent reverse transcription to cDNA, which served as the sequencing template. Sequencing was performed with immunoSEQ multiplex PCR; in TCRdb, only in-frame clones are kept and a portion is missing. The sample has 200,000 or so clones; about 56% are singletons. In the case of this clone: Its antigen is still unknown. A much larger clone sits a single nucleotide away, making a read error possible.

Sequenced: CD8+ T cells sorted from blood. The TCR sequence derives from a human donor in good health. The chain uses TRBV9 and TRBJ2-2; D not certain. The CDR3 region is CASRGNTGELFF. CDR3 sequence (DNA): TGTGCCAGCAGGGGCAACACCGGGGAGCTGTTTTTT.